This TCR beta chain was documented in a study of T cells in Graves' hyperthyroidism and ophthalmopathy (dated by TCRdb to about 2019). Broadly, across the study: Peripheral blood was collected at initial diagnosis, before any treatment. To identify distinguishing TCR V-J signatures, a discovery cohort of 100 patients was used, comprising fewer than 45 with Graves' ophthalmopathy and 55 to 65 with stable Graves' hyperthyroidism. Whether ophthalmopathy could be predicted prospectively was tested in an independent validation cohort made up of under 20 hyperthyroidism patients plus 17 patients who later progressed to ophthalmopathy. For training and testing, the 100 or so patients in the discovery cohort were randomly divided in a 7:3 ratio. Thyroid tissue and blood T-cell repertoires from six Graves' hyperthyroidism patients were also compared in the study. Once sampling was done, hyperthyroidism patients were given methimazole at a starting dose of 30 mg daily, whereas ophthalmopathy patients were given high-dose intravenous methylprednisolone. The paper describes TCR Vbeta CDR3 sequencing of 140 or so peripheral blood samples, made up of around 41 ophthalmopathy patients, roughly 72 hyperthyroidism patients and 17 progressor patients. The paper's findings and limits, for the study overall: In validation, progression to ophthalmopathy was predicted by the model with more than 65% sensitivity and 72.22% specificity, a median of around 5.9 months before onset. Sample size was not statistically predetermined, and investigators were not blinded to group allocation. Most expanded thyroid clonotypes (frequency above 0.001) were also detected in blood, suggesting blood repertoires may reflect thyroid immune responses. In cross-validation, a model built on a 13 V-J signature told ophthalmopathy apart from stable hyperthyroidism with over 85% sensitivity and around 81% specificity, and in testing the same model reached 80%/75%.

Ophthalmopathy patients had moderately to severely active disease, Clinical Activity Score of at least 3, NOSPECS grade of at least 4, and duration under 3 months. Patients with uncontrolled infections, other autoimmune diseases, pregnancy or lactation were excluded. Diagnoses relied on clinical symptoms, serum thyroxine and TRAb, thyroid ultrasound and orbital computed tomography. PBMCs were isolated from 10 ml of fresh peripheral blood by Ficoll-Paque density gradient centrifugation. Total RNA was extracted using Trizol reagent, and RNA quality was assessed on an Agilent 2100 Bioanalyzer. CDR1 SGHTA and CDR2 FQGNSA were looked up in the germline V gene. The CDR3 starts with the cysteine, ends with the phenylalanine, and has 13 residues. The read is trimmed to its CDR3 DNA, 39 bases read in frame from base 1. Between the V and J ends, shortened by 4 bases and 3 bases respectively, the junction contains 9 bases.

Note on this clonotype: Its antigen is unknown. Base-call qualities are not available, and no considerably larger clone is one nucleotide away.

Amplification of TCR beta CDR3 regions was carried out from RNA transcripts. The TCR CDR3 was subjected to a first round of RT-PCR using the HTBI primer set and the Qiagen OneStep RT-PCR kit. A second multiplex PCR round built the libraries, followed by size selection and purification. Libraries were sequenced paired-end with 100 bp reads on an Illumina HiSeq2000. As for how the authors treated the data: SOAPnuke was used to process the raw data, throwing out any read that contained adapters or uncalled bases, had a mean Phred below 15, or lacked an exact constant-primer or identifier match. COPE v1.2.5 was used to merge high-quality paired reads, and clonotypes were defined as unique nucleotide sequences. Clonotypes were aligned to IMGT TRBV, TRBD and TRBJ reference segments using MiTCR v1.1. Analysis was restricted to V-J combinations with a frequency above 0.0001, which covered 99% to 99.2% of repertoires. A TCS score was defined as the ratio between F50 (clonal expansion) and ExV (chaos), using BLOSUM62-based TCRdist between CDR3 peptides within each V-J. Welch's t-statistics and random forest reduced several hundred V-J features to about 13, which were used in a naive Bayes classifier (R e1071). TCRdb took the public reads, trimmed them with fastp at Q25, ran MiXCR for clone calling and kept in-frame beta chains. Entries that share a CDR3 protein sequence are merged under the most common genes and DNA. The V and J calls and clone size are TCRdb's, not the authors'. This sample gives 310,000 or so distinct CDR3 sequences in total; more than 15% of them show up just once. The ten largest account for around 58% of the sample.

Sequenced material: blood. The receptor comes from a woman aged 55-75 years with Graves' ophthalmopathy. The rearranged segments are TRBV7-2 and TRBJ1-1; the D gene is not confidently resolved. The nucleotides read TGTGCCAGCAGCTATGGCCCATACACTGAAGCTTTCTTT. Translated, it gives CASSYGPYTEAFF.